Listed here are 22 T cell receptor beta chains from one sample, sequenced in a study of blood T cell repertoires in COVID-19. Produced via immunoSEQ multiplex PCR; TCRdb's table is partial and in-frame only. The sample has fewer than 250,000 clones, approximately 84% seen once. The sequencing input was peripheral blood. These receptors came from a man aged 50-60 years with COVID-19, enrolled during active disease.

The chain has TRBV7-2 and TRBJ1-1; D is possibly TRBD1 (5 bases). V was shortened by 0 bases and J by 0 bases, with 14 bases between the two germline ends. Germline loops: CDR1 SGHTA, CDR2 FQGNSA. The CDR3 sequence is 17 residues long. The CDR3 DNA sequence: TGTGCCAGCAGCTTAGCCTCGGGGGGTGCTATGAACACTGAAGCTTTCTTT. Translating it yields CASSLASGGAMNTEAFF.

Only a few counts were recorded for this clone. The V gene is TRBV3-1 (or the pseudogene TRBV3-2), the J gene TRBJ1-6; D unresolved. The CDR3 is 16 amino acids. V was cut by 2 bases and J by 0 bases, with 8 bases left in between. Per germline, CDR1 LGHDT and CDR2 YNNKEL (reference sequence). The CDR3 nucleotides are TGTGCCAGCAGCCAAAAAGGGAGCTCCTATAATTCACCCCTCCACTTT. Translation gives CASSQKGSSYNSPLHF.

The chain combines TRBV6-5 with TRBJ1-1; TRBD1 matches 9 bases. There are 13 residues in the CDR3. Germline CDR1 MNHEY, CDR2 SVGAGI. With V trimmed by 2 bases and J by 10 bases, 5 bases remained unmatched. CDR3 in amino acids: CASSYLGQGRAFF. The CDR3 nucleotides are TGTGCCAGCAGTTACCTGGGACAGGGAAGAGCTTTCTTT.

The chain has TRBV5-8 and TRBJ1-5, with TRBD1 identical over 9 bases. Germline loops: CDR1 SGHTS, CDR2 YDEGEE. V shed 4 bases and J 1 base; nucleotides not matched to a gene: 3. CDR3 length: 15 amino acids. The CDR3 protein is CASSLGQGSNQPQHF. As DNA, the CDR3 is TGTGCCAGCAGCCTCGGACAGGGGAGCAATCAGCCCCAGCATTTT.

This clone came up a few times. V usage is TRBV29-1 and J usage is TRBJ2-7; TRBD1 might be the D (5 bases). With 4 bases removed from V and 3 bases from J, the gap between germline ends came to 10 bases. Germline values: CDR1 SQVTM, CDR2 ANQGSEA. This CDR3 has 12 amino acids. The CDR3 nucleotides are TGCAGCGTTGTGGACACAGACTACGAGCAGTACTTC. This codes for CSVVDTDYEQYF.

This chain uses TRBV4-3 with TRBJ1-4; 9 bases are a match to TRBD1. Germline values: CDR1 LGHNA, CDR2 YSLEER. V gave up 4 bases and J gave up 8 bases; unmatched junction bases: 5. This CDR3 region has 14 residues. CDR3 amino acids: CASSPGQGGEKLFF. DNA for the CDR3: TGCGCCAGCAGCCCGGGACAGGGTGGCGAAAAACTGTTTTTT.

The V call is TRBV30, the J call TRBJ1-5, with TRBD1 matching 9 bases. Germline CDR1 and CDR2: GTSNPN and SVGIG (reference sequence). Unmatched junction bases numbered 5, after V lost 2 bases and J lost 6 bases. There are 14 residues in the CDR3. CDR3 coding DNA: TGTGCCTGGAGTATCACAGGGGGCTCTCAGCCCCAGCATTTT. Its translation: CAWSITGGSQPQHF.

V gene TRBV19 combines with J gene TRBJ2-1; 9 bases fit TRBD1. This CDR3 is 13 amino acids long. Germline assignment: CDR1 LNHDA and CDR2 SQIVND (reference sequence). Trimming cost V 9 bases and J 4 bases; bases outside gene matches: 4. CDR3 protein: CASRTGVYNEQFF. CDR3 nucleotide sequence: TGTGCCAGCCGGACAGGGGTGTACAATGAGCAGTTCTTC.

This sequence joins TRBV20-1 and TRBJ1-5; 8 bases are a match to TRBD1. The germline V gene encodes CDR1 DFQATT and CDR2 SNEGSKA (reference sequence). CDR3 length: 15 residues. V was pared by 3 bases and J by 9 bases, with 13 bases of the junction left unmatched. CDR3 loop: CSASFGTGTSGPQHF. The CDR3, as DNA: TGCAGTGCTAGTTTCGGGACAGGCACCTCGGGGCCCCAGCATTTT.

The chain combines TRBV14 with TRBJ2-1; tentative D call: TRBD2 (6 bases). The CDR3 is 13 residues long. Trimming took off 1 base at V and 8 bases at J, with 9 bases between the two ends. Germline lookup yields CDR1 SGHDN and CDR2 FVKESK. The CDR3 bases are TGTGCCAGCAGCCAAGGACTAGTCGATGAGCAGTTCTTC. Protein product: CASSQGLVDEQFF.

This clone occurred a few times. The chain is built from TRBV5-6 and TRBJ2-7; 9 nucleotides align to TRBD1. J gave up 5 bases and V 0 bases, and 18 bases lay outside the gene matches. Per germline, CDR1 SGHDT and CDR2 YYEEEE. The CDR3 has 19 residues. The CDR3 sequence is CASSLASVLFGDRAHEQYF. For the CDR3, the DNA is TGTGCCAGCAGCTTGGCGTCGGTTCTTTTTGGGGACAGGGCCCACGAGCAGTACTTC.

The rearrangement links TRBV7-2 to TRBJ2-7; D is unclear. Trimming pared 2 bases from V and 0 bases from J, leaving 8 bases between. The CDR3 is made up of 14 amino acids. Germline loops: CDR1 SGHTA, CDR2 FQGNSA. CDR3 sequence reads: CASSLRRSSYEQYF. Here the CDR3 DNA reads TGTGCCAGCAGCTTACGTCGGTCCTCCTACGAGCAGTACTTC.

The CDR3 sequence: CASSPRTAYGYTF. In nucleotides, the CDR3 is TGTGCCAGCAGCCCGCGGACAGCCTATGGCTACACCTTC. J is TRBJ1-2 and V is TRBV7-9; the D gene is possibly TRBD1 (6 bases). Deletions cut 5 bases from V and 4 bases from J, with 11 bases between. This CDR3 is 13 amino acids long. CDR1 SEHNR and CDR2 FQNEAQ come from the germline V gene (reference sequence).

V and J are TRBV12-5 and TRBJ2-1; 11 bases are a match to TRBD2. Germline lookup yields CDR1 LGHNT and CDR2 FRNRAP. The V segment lost 8 bases and the J segment 7 bases; nucleotides outside the gene matches: 10. The CDR3 totals 15 residues. CDR3 DNA sequence: TGTGCTAGTTCACGCGGGACTAGCGGCCTGAATGAGCAGTTCTTC. Translating it yields CASSRGTSGLNEQFF.

This rearrangement joins TRBV3-1 (or the pseudogene TRBV3-2) to TRBJ1-1; D is perhaps TRBD1 (6 bases). Germline V gene sequence: CDR1 LGHDT, CDR2 YNNKEL (reference sequence). Trimming removed 4 bases at V and 0 bases at J, with 12 bases between. The CDR3 runs to 15 residues. CDR3 region: CASSRKGHLNTEAFF. The CDR3 coding sequence is TGTGCCAGCAGCCGAAAGGGACACCTGAACACTGAAGCTTTCTTT.

The rearrangement links TRBV3-1 (or the pseudogene TRBV3-2) to TRBJ1-3, with D unresolved. The V and J ends lost 1 base and 4 bases respectively, with 11 bases between them. The germline V gene encodes CDR1 LGHDT and CDR2 YNNKEL (reference sequence). The CDR3 length is 15 residues. CDR3 amino acids: CASSQGAGIGNTIYF. The CDR3 DNA follows: TGTGCCAGCAGCCAAGGTGCGGGAATAGGAAACACCATATATTTT.

CDR3 sequence (DNA): TGTGCCAGCAGCGAACCGGGACAGGGGCCGAACACTGAAGCTTTCTTT. Translating it yields CASSEPGQGPNTEAFF. The rearrangement links TRBV3-1 (or the pseudogene TRBV3-2) to TRBJ1-1, with 10 nucleotides matching TRBD1. Germline loops: CDR1 LGHDT, CDR2 YNNKEL (reference sequence). This CDR3 is built from 16 residues. V was clipped by 5 bases and J by 1 base; unmatched bases: 7.

This CDR3 is CASTRPDRPYNEQFF. For the CDR3, the DNA is TGCGCCAGCACACGACCGGACAGGCCCTACAATGAGCAGTTCTTC. The V call is TRBV5-1, the J call TRBJ2-1; 7 bases fit TRBD1. The CDR3 contains 15 residues. The ends lost 6 bases at V and 2 bases at J; junction bases unmatched: 8. Germline assignment: CDR1 SGHRS and CDR2 YFSETQ.

CDR3 bases: TGCGCCAGCAGCCAAGATACAGCGGGCACACCCCTCCACTTT. The encoded protein is CASSQDTAGTPLHF. The gene calls are TRBV4-3 and TRBJ1-6; D unresolved. Between the trimmed V and J ends, which lost 0 bases and 11 bases, there was a span of 11 bases. Germline V gene lookup returns CDR1 LGHNA and CDR2 YSLEER. The CDR3 contains 14 residues.

The chain employs TRBV3-1 (or the pseudogene TRBV3-2) and TRBJ2-5, with 11 bases identical to TRBD2. CDR3 length: 14 amino acids. V shed 6 bases, J shed 5 bases, and the junction held 5 bases outside the gene matches. The germline gives CDR1 LGHDT, CDR2 YNNKEL (reference sequence). CDR3 region: CASSQRLAGETQYF. DNA for the CDR3: TGTGCCAGCAGTCAACGACTAGCGGGGGAGACCCAGTACTTC.

A few counts support this clone. The chain has TRBV7-9 and TRBJ2-7, with D perhaps matching TRBD2 (6 bases). The CDR3 consists of 16 residues. The ends were cut back, 1 base at V and 0 bases at J, with 13 bases in the middle. Germline V gives CDR1 SEHNR, CDR2 FQNEAQ (reference sequence). CDR3 residues: CASSLDRGLASYEQYF. The DNA for the CDR3 is TGTGCCAGCAGCTTAGACCGGGGACTGGCCTCCTACGAGCAGTACTTC.

The rearrangement links TRBV4-3 to TRBJ2-7; TRBD2 matches 8 bases. This CDR3 is built from 16 residues. With V trimmed by 0 bases and J by 3 bases, 7 bases remained unmatched. CDR1 LGHNA and CDR2 YSLEER come from the germline V gene. The chain's CDR3 is CASSQEWLAGVYEQYF. The CDR3 DNA reads TGCGCCAGCAGCCAAGAATGGCTAGCGGGCGTCTACGAGCAGTACTTC.